This T cell receptor beta chain was identified during a study of identical twins. At least ten counts were recorded for this clonotype. Its antigen is undetermined. Whole-study results and caveats: Cord blood beta clonotypes that were abundant carried fewer insertions, and memory repertoires showed no such trend.

TCRdb called the 5' RACE reads again in MiXCR, with one record for every CDR3 protein. The sample yields a few hundred thousand distinct CDR3 sequences, 15% seen once. This same sample was also part of a study on yellow fever vaccine responses in identical twins.

Sequencing used CD4+ T cells sorted from blood. The sequence was collected from a woman aged 18 to 35 in good health.

This CDR3 is CASSLRLSSYNEQFF. CDR3 bases: TGCGCCAGCAGCTTGAGGTTAAGCTCCTACAATGAGCAGTTCTTC. The V gene is TRBV5-1, the J gene TRBJ2-1, with D unclear. The CDR3 has 15 residues. The V end was cut by 1 base, the J end by 0 bases, with 8 bases between. Germline V gene sequence: CDR1 SGHRS, CDR2 YFSETQ.